This TCR beta chain was identified during a study of graft-versus-host responses after intestinal transplantation. Looking at the study overall: Those transplanted obtained multivisceral, liver-intestinal, or isolated intestinal grafts.

There are a few counts of this clone. Its antigen is undetermined. The junction differs from germline at one of its ends, possibly a read error. TCRdb keeps only in-frame clones here, not all; method: immunoSEQ multiplex PCR. Here the sample spans about 120,000 clones, 85% to 95% being singletons. The sample here was unstimulated CD4+ T cells sorted from spleen or lymph node cells, taken before intestinal transplant. This sequence originates from a human donor who received an intestinal transplant.

Written as DNA, the CDR3 is TGTGCTAGCAGCTCTAGCCTTGGCGCGATAGATACGCAGTATTTT. Translated, it gives CASSSSLGAIDTQYF. V and J are TRBV7-7 and TRBJ2-3; D perhaps matches TRBD2 (5 bases). This CDR3 is built from 15 residues. Per the germline V gene, CDR1 is SSHAT and CDR2 is FNYEAQ (reference sequence).